The 20 T cell receptor beta chains below were found in one sample sequenced in a study of monozygotic twins with inflammatory bowel disease. Reprocessing the 5' RACE reads, TCRdb reports a single entry for every CDR3 protein and omits DNA. The table lists some 450,000 distinct CDR3 sequences, with 2% to 3% in the top ten. The specimen was blood. The receptors derive from a human donor with ulcerative colitis or Crohn's disease, or a healthy co-twin of an affected twin (not recorded which).

The chain has TRBV7-9 and TRBJ2-1; the D gene TCRdb calls, TRBD2, cannot be checked with no DNA. Germline V CDR1 and CDR2: SEHNR, FQNEAQ (reference sequence). The CDR3 is 16 residues long. This chain's CDR3 is CASSSSSGGAYNEQFF. The entire variable domain, with the rest obtained from reference TRBV7-9 and TRBJ2-1, is as follows: DTGVSQNPRHKITKRGQNVTFRCDPISEHNRLYWYRQTLGQGPEFLTYFQNEAQLEKSRLLSDRFSAERPKGSFSTLEIQRTEQGDSAMYLCASSSSSGGAYNEQFFGPGTRLTVL.

CDR3 sequence reads: CASSLMGNEQYF. This chain uses TRBV5-1 with TRBJ2-7. The CDR3 spans 12 residues. Germline V lookup: CDR1 SGHRS, CDR2 YFSETQ.

V and J are TRBV9 and TRBJ2-3; TCRdb's D call, TRBD2, is unchecked because there is no DNA. Germline values: CDR1 SGDLS, CDR2 YYNGEE. There are 13 residues in the CDR3. The CDR3 loop reads CASSVGTADTQYF.

V gene TRBV7-9 combines with J gene TRBJ1-1. Germline lookup yields CDR1 SEHNR and CDR2 FQNEAQ (reference sequence). There are 13 residues in the CDR3. CDR3 region: CASSLNGGDEAFF.

This chain joins TRBV6-5 and TRBJ2-1; TCRdb calls TRBD1, which cannot be checked without DNA. Looked up from germline, CDR1 is MNHEY and CDR2 is SVGAGI. The length of the CDR3 is 11 residues. CDR3: CASSSGREQFF.

V gene TRBV6-5 combines with J gene TRBJ1-2; TCRdb picks TRBD1, but there is no DNA to check that call. Germline V gene data show CDR1 as MNHEY and CDR2 as SVGAGI. The CDR3 has 14 residues. The CDR3 protein is CASSYGGQDYGYTF.

This chain's CDR3 is CASSPPVAELFTDTQYF. V gene TRBV18 combines with J gene TRBJ2-3. From germline, CDR1 is KGHSH and CDR2 LQKENI. The length of the CDR3 is 17 residues.

The CDR3 region is CSASAVSSGANVLTF. J is TRBJ2-6 and V is TRBV20-1. The germline gives CDR1 DFQATT, CDR2 SNEGSKA (reference sequence). The CDR3 runs to 15 residues.

The chain is built from TRBV3-1 and TRBJ2-3; TCRdb selects TRBD2, and the lack of DNA leaves this call unchecked. The CDR3 contains 16 residues. Germline CDR1 and CDR2: LGHDT and YNNKEL (reference sequence). The CDR3 is CASSQRSGGAKDTQYF.

The chain combines TRBV25-1 with TRBJ1-4; TCRdb designates TRBD1, a call that cannot be tested without DNA. The CDR3 extends over 13 amino acids. Germline V gene data show CDR1 as MGHDK and CDR2 as SYGVNS. The CDR3 protein is CASSYRAGEKLFF.

The chain recombines TRBV5-1 with TRBJ2-5. This CDR3 comprises 14 residues. Germline CDR1 SGHRS, CDR2 YFSETQ. The CDR3 loop reads CASSLAGMGETQYF.

This chain connects TRBV10-3 to TRBJ2-7; the D gene TCRdb calls, TRBD1, cannot be checked with no DNA. Germline V gene data show CDR1 as ENHRY and CDR2 as SYGVKD. The CDR3 sequence is 15 residues long. CDR3 region: CAISEGGTGGYEQYF.

This chain links TRBV6-5 with TRBJ1-4; TCRdb indicates TRBD1, and absent DNA this call remains unverified. The CDR3 length is 15 residues. Per germline, CDR1 MNHEY and CDR2 SVGAGI. The CDR3: CASSYSWTGGEKLFF.

The chain uses TRBV28 and TRBJ2-7; TCRdb names TRBD1, which stays unverified in the absence of DNA. This CDR3 is built from 15 residues. Germline CDR1 MDHEN, CDR2 SYDVKM. This chain's CDR3 is CASSSPSRETYEQYF.

The rearrangement links TRBV2 to TRBJ1-1; absent DNA, TCRdb's TRBD1 call cannot be checked. The length of the CDR3 is 15 residues. Looked up from germline, CDR1 is SNHLY and CDR2 is FYNNEI. CDR3 amino acids: CASSAAGRTNTEAFF.

The chain couples TRBV6-1 to TRBJ1-5. This CDR3 spans 14 amino acids. Germline assignment: CDR1 MNHNS and CDR2 SASEGT. The CDR3 here is CASGLIGSYQPQHF.

The gene calls are TRBV6-1 and TRBJ2-2; TCRdb names TRBD1, which stays unverified in the absence of DNA. CDR3 length equals 16 residues. Germline V gene lookup returns CDR1 MNHNS and CDR2 SASEGT. CDR3 residues: CASRSRVQGHTGELFF.

V usage is TRBV29-1 and J usage is TRBJ1-5; TCRdb calls TRBD1, which cannot be checked without DNA. The CDR3 has 13 residues. CDR1 SQVTM and CDR2 ANQGSEA come from the germline V gene. The CDR3 loop reads CSVEEVEGQPQHF.

The V gene is TRBV28, the J gene TRBJ2-7. Germline V gene data show CDR1 as MDHEN and CDR2 as SYDVKM. The CDR3 loop spans 11 amino acids. Here the CDR3 reads CASSLMGLQYF.

V is TRBV5-4 and J is TRBJ1-6; TCRdb lists TRBD1, though no DNA is available to test this call. The CDR3 sequence is 16 residues long. Germline CDR1 SGHNT, CDR2 YYREEE (reference sequence). The CDR3 loop reads CASSQGVAGINSPLHF.